This T cell receptor beta chain originates from a study of T-cell reconstitution after alpha-beta-depleted transplantation in children. Unique molecular identifiers were used in preparing the TCRbeta library. TCRdb re-called the PCR reads with MiXCR, one entry per CDR3 protein. The sample gives about 830,000 distinct CDR3 sequences, roughly 15% of which show up once; approximately 5% is in the top ten. Germline values: CDR1 SGHTA, CDR2 FQGTGA. J gave up 8 bases and V 1 base, and 3 bases lay outside the gene matches. The CDR3 has 16 residues. This clonotype showed up just a few times. The rearrangement joins TRBV7-3 to TRBJ2-1, with 15 bases matching TRBD2. This sample comprised PBMCs, mostly from graft donor cells, obtained 360 days after TCRalphabeta/CD19-depleted stem cell transplant. The sequence was collected from a male patient between 10 and 17 years old who had a stem cell transplant for acute lymphoblastic leukemia, so the T cells may come from the graft donor. The CDR3 spells CASSLKGTSGRYEQFF. The CDR3 DNA reads as TGTGCCAGCAGCTTAAAGGGGACTAGCGGGAGGTATGAGCAGTTCTTC.